Sequencing of this T cell receptor (beta chain) was carried out in a study of tumor-infiltrating lymphocytes in primary liver carcinoma. This clonotype was detected only once. Germline is not matched at one junction end, which may reflect a read error. This CDR3 has 17 amino acids. CDR1 is MNHNY and CDR2 is SVGAGI in the germline V gene (reference sequence). Germline DNA was also extracted, and blood RNA derived from unsorted whole blood. A constant-region primer served to make TCR beta cDNA from around 540 ng total RNA. Libraries covering TCR beta were generated through three nested multiplex PCR rounds (using a slightly modified ARM-PCR). Primers for the first two PCR rounds were TRBV1-TRBV30 forward primers and a C-beta reverse primer (roughly 9 cycles per round). In TCRdb, the multiplex PCR reads were re-called with MiXCR into one record per CDR3 protein. The table has some 180,000 distinct CDR3 sequences, about 60% seen once; the top ten hold roughly 76%.

The sample was peripheral blood. The TCR sequence derives from a man in his forties or fifties with primary liver carcinoma and hepatitis B virus infection. The chain couples TRBV6-6 to TRBJ2-7; 16 nucleotides line up with TRBD2. This CDR3 is CASSSSGLAGGPGERYF. The DNA of the CDR3 is TGTGCCAGCAGTTCATCGGGACTAGCGGGAGGGCCGGGCGAGCGGTACTTC.